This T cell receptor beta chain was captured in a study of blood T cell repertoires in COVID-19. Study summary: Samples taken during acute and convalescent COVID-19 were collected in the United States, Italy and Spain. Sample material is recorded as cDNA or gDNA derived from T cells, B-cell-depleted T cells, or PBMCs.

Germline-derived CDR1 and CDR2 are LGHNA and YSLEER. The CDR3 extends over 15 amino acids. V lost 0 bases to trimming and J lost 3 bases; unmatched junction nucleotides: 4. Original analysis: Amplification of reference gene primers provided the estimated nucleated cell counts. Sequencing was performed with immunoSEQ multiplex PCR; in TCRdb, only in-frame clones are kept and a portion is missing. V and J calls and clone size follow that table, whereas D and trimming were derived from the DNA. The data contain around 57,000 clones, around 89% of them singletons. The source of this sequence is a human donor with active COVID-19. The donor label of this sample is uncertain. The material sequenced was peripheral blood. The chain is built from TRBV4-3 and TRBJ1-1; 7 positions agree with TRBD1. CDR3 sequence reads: CASSQDTGVYTEAFF. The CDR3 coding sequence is TGCGCCAGCAGCCAAGATACAGGGGTGTACACTGAAGCTTTCTTT.